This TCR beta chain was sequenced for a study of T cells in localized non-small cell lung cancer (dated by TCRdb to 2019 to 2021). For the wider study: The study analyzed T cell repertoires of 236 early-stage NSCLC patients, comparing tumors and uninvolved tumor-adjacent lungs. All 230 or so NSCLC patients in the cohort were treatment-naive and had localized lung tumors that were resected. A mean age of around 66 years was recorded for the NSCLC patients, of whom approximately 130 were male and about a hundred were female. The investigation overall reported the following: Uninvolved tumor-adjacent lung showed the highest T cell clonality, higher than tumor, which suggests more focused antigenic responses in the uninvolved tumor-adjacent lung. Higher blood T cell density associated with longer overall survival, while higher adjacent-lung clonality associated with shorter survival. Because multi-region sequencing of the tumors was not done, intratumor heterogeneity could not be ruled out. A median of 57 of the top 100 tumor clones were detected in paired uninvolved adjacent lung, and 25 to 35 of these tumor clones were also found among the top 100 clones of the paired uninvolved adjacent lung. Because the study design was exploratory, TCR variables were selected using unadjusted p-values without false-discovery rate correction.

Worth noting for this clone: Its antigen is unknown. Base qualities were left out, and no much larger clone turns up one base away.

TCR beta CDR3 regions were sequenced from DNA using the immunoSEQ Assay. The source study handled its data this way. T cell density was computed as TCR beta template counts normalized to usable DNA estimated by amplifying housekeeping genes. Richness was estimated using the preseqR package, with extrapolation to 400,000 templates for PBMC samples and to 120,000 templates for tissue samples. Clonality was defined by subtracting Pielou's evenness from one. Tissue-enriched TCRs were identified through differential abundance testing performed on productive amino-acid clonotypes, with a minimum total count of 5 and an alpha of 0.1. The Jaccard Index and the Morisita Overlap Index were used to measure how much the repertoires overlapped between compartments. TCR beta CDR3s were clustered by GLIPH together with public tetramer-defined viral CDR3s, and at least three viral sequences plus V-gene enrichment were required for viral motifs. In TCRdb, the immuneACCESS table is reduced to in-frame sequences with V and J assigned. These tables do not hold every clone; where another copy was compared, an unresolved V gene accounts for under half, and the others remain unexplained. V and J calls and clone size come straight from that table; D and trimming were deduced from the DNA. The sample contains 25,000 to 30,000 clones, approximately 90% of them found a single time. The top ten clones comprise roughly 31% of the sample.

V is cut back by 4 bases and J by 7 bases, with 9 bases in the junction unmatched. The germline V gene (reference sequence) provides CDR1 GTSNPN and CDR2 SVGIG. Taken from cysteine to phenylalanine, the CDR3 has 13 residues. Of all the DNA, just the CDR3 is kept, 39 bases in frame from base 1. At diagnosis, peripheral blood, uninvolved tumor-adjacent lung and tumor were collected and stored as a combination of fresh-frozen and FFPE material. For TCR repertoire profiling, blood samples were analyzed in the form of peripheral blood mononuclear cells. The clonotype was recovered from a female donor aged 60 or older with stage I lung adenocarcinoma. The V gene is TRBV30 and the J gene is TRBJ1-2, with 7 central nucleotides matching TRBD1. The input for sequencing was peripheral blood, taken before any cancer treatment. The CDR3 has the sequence CAWTRGQETGYTF. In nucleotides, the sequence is TGTGCCTGGACGAGGGGGCAGGAGACTGGCTACACCTTC.